This T cell receptor beta chain is drawn from a study of T cell responses to AZD1222 COVID-19 vaccine. Findings of the study overall: The donors showed a predominance of white British ancestry and of females, with possible underestimation of clonal diversity.

V was trimmed by 5 bases and J by 2 bases, leaving 22 bases between them. The CDR3 covers 18 residues. CDR1 LGHNT and CDR2 FRNRAP come from the germline V gene. In this sample, this clone turned up a few times. Its matching antigen is unknown. Produced via immunoSEQ multiplex PCR; TCRdb's table is partial and in-frame only. This sample has some 100,000 clones, with 80% to 90% found just once. This sequence originates from an adult who received the AZD1222 COVID-19 vaccine. Sequences were derived from peripheral blood, sampled 28 days after the second AZD1222 dose. The chain links TRBV12-5 to TRBJ2-4; D is possibly TRBD1 or TRBD2 (5 bases each). The CDR3 DNA reads TGTGCTAGTGGTCCATCATTTCGGGATGGGGGAACCAAAAACATTCAGTACTTC. Its protein product is CASGPSFRDGGTKNIQYF.